The 20 T cell receptor beta chains in this list originate from one sample, sequenced in a study of cytomegalovirus exposure and HLA in healthy donors. The PCR contained 60 Vbeta and 13 Jbeta primers. Method: immunoSEQ multiplex PCR; TCRdb's copy keeps in-frame clones and lacks some. This table has tens of thousands of clones, around 84% appearing once. Sequenced: PBMCs. These TCRs come from a woman in her forties in good health and CMV-seronegative.

V gene TRBV18 combines with J gene TRBJ2-5, with D perhaps matching TRBD2 (5 bases). Germline V gene lookup returns CDR1 KGHSH and CDR2 LQKENI. The CDR3 loop spans 15 amino acids. Trimming took 0 bases from V and 1 from J, leaving 9 bases between them. This chain's CDR3 is CASSPPRTRQETQYF. Here the CDR3 DNA reads TGTGCCAGCTCACCACCCCGGACTCGCCAAGAGACCCAGTACTTC.

This chain connects TRBV7-2 to TRBJ2-7, with TRBD2 identical over 7 bases. Germline V gene lookup returns CDR1 SGHTA and CDR2 FQGNSA. The V gene end was trimmed by 5 bases and the J gene end by 3 bases; junction bases not matched to a gene: 10. There are 15 residues in the CDR3. As DNA, the CDR3 is TGTGCCAGCAGCCCACCGACTAGCACCCTCTACGAGCAGTACTTC. As protein: CASSPPTSTLYEQYF. Complete variable domain (other parts from reference TRBV7-2 and TRBJ2-7): GAGVSQSPSNKVTEKGKDVELRCDPISGHTALYWYRQSLGQGLEFLIYFQGNSAPDKSGLPSDRFSAERTGGSVSTLTIQRTQQEDSAVYLCASSPPTSTLYEQYFGPGTRLTVT.

This clone was seen more than once but under ten times. V usage is TRBV4-1 and J usage is TRBJ2-5; TRBD1 matches at 8 bases. Trimming at V came to 3 bases and at J to 11 bases, leaving 14 bases not matched to a gene. Germline V gene sequence: CDR1 MGHRA, CDR2 YSYEKL. The CDR3 is 15 residues long. CDR3 DNA: TGCGCCAGCAGCCAGGCTCCGGACAGGGCACGTCGGCAGTACTTC. Its protein product is CASSQAPDRARRQYF.

The rearrangement links TRBV5-3 to TRBJ2-3, with 9 positions matching TRBD2. TRBV5-3 is assigned to the ORF class and has an uncertain function. The V gene end was trimmed by 4 bases and the J gene end by 0 bases; junction bases not matched to a gene: 18. The CDR3 is 20 residues long. CDR3 residues: CARSPLSGREGMASTDTQYF. In DNA, the CDR3 is TGTGCCAGAAGCCCCCTGTCGGGGCGGGAGGGGATGGCCAGCACAGATACGCAGTATTTT.

V gene TRBV27 combines with J gene TRBJ1-4; D is possibly TRBD1 (6 bases). The CDR3 consists of 15 residues. V lost 8 bases, J lost 7 bases, and 20 bases lay in between. Germline CDR1 reads MNHEY; CDR2 reads SMNVEV (reference sequence). The CDR3, as DNA: TGTGCCAGCTCGCCGGGTTGGGGGCAGGTTGAAAAACTGTTTTTT. This sequence encodes CASSPGWGQVEKLFF.

The chain carries TRBV7-9 and TRBJ2-7, with a tentative D call TRBD2 (6 bases). Trimming shortened V by 2 bases and J by 6 bases, and 14 bases separated the two germline ends. Germline V lookup: CDR1 SEHNR, CDR2 FQNEAQ (reference sequence). This CDR3 spans 14 amino acids. The CDR3 region is CASSLSSGKSEQYF. DNA of the CDR3: TGTGCCAGCAGCTTAAGTAGCGGAAAAAGCGAGCAGTACTTC.

The chain uses TRBV28 and TRBJ1-2; D is undetermined. In germline, CDR1 is MDHEN, CDR2 SYDVKM. V was clipped by 2 bases and J by 3 bases, with 7 bases between them. The CDR3 is made up of 13 amino acids. CDR3 bases: TGTGCCAGCAGTTTAGCTACGGACTATGGCTACACCTTC. Amino acids: CASSLATDYGYTF.

The chain carries TRBV6-1 and TRBJ1-5; D uncertain. V was trimmed by 8 bases and J by 5 bases, leaving 13 bases between them. The CDR3 loop spans 13 amino acids. Germline V CDR1 and CDR2: MNHNS, SASEGT. The CDR3 sequence: CASGRERDQPQHF. The DNA for the CDR3 is TGTGCCAGCGGGAGGGAGCGTGATCAGCCCCAGCATTTT.

The rearrangement links TRBV29-1 to TRBJ2-1; 8 bases are a match to TRBD2. CDR3 length: 14 residues. V gave up 4 bases and J gave up 6 bases; unmatched junction bases: 8. CDR1 SQVTM and CDR2 ANQGSEA come from the germline V gene. The CDR3 nucleotides read TGCAGCGTTGGGAGCGGGAGCTGGGGCAATGAGCAGTTCTTC. Amino acids: CSVGSGSWGNEQFF.

The chain uses TRBV5-4 and TRBJ2-5, with a weak D call TRBD1 (6 bases). Trimming removed 4 bases at V and 5 bases at J, with 12 bases between. Germline lookup yields CDR1 SGHNT and CDR2 YYREEE (reference sequence). The CDR3 covers 13 residues. CDR3 coding DNA: TGTGCCAGCAGCCGTGACAGGTGGGAGACCCAGTACTTC. This codes for CASSRDRWETQYF.

The V gene is TRBV13, the J gene TRBJ1-3; D remains unclear. Germline V CDR1 and CDR2: PRHDT, FYEKMQ (reference sequence). CDR3 length: 13 amino acids. The V gene lost 8 bases and the J gene lost 4 bases, with 12 bases spanning the gap. The CDR3 region is CASGRGAGNTIYF. DNA of the CDR3: TGTGCCAGCGGCCGGGGAGCCGGAAACACCATATATTTT.

The genes are TRBV6-4 and TRBJ1-1, with D maybe TRBD1 (5 bases). This CDR3 has 14 amino acids. The germline CDR1 and CDR2 sequences are MRHNA and SNTAGT. Between the trimmed V and J ends, which lost 3 bases and 4 bases, there was a span of 12 bases. CDR3 bases: TGTGCCAGCAGTGAAGGTGGGGGGGGCACTGAAGCTTTCTTT. It specifies CASSEGGGGTEAFF.

This clone was detected a few times. The V call is TRBV5-1, the J call TRBJ1-2; the match to TRBD1 covers 8 bases. V shed 4 bases, J shed 3 bases, and the junction held 5 bases outside the gene matches. The CDR3 runs 14 residues. The germline gives CDR1 SGHRS, CDR2 YFSETQ. The CDR3 region is CASSEGQGHYGYTF. Written as DNA, the CDR3 is TGCGCCAGCAGCGAAGGACAGGGCCACTATGGCTACACCTTC.

This clone was found a few times. The chain uses TRBV5-1 and TRBJ1-4; tentative D call: TRBD1 (6 bases). This CDR3 comprises 13 residues. With 4 bases removed from V and 7 bases from J, the gap between germline ends came to 11 bases. CDR1 is SGHRS and CDR2 is YFSETQ in the germline V gene. This CDR3 reads CASSMDSLEKLFF. DNA for the CDR3: TGCGCCAGCAGCATGGACAGCCTTGAAAAACTGTTTTTT.

This clone was seen once. This rearrangement joins TRBV28 to TRBJ1-4; 7 bases fit TRBD1. The CDR3 sequence is 15 residues long. Germline V gene sequence: CDR1 MDHEN, CDR2 SYDVKM. The junction had 9 bases not matched to a gene; V was cut back by 4 bases and J by 7 bases. The CDR3 coding sequence is TGTGCCAGCAGTTCAAGGGGGCGCACCGCTGAAAAACTGTTTTTT. This gives the protein CASSSRGRTAEKLFF.

This clone appeared once. This rearrangement joins TRBV28 to TRBJ1-1; D might be TRBD1 (6 bases). Germline CDR1 and CDR2: MDHEN and SYDVKM. This CDR3 is 12 amino acids long. V dropped 5 bases and J dropped 9 bases, with 13 bases sitting between them. For the CDR3, the DNA is TGTGCCAGCAGTCCGCTCGGGGGGCAAGCTTTCTTT. It yields the protein CASSPLGGQAFF.

This chain joins TRBV9 and TRBJ2-1; 13 bases map to TRBD2. This CDR3 contains 17 residues. Germline CDR1 is SGDLS and CDR2 is YYNGEE. V was clipped by 0 bases and J by 8 bases; unmatched bases: 8. CDR3 in amino acids: CASSVAVGTSGIYEQFF. For the CDR3, the DNA is TGTGCCAGCAGCGTAGCAGTTGGGACTAGCGGGATCTATGAGCAGTTCTTC.

This sequence joins TRBV6-1 and TRBJ1-2, with D possibly matching TRBD1 (5 bases). The CDR3 is 15 residues long. V lost 5 bases and J 4 bases, leaving 17 bases between the germline ends. Germline V CDR1 and CDR2: MNHNS, SASEGT. The CDR3, as DNA: TGTGCCAGCAGTACACGTCCCCGGACAACCTATGGCTACACCTTC. Translation gives CASSTRPRTTYGYTF.

This clone was detected once. The CDR3: CASSLGGSSYEQYF. CDR3 DNA: TGTGCCAGCAGCTTAGGGGGAAGCTCCTACGAGCAGTACTTC. The rearrangement joins TRBV5-4 to TRBJ2-7; the D gene is possibly TRBD1 (6 bases). The CDR3 runs to 14 residues. Trimming stripped 2 bases from V and 0 bases from J, with 9 bases between. Germline assignment: CDR1 SGHNT and CDR2 YYREEE (reference sequence).

The CDR3 DNA is TGTGCCAGCAGTGGAAAGGCAGGTAGATACAACGAGCAGTACTTC. Translation: CASSGKAGRYNEQYF. The chain carries TRBV2 and TRBJ2-5; D is uncertain. Judging by the DNA end, TRBJ2-7 fits better; the J call may be wrong. The CDR3 totals 15 residues. The germline gives CDR1 SNHLY, CDR2 FYNNEI.